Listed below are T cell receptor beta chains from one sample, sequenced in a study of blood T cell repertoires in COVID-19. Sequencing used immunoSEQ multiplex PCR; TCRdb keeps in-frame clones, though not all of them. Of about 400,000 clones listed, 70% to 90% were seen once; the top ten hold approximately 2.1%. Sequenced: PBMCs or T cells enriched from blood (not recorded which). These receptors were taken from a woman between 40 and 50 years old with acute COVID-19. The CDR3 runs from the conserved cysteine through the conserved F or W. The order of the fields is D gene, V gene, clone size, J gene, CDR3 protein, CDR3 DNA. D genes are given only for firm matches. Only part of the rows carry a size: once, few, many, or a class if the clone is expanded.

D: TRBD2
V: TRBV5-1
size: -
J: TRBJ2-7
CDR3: CASSFGPGGYEQYF
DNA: TGCGCCAGCAGCTTTGGGCCGGGGGGCTACGAGCAGTACTTC

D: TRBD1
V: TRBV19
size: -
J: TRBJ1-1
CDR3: CASRTFSRTGRLNTEAFF
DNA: TGTGCCAGTAGAACCTTCAGTAGGACAGGACGGTTGAACACTGAAGCTTTCTTT

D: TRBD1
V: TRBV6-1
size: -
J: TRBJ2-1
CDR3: CASSESDRVNEQFF
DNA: TGTGCCAGCAGTGAAAGTGACAGGGTAAATGAGCAGTTCTTC

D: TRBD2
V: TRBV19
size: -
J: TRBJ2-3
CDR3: CASSAGGGLDTQYF
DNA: TGTGCCAGCTCAGCGGGGGGTGGTTTAGATACGCAGTATTTT

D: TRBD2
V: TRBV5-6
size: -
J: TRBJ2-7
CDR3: CASSLDLAGGSGEQYF
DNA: TGTGCCAGCAGCTTGGATCTAGCGGGGGGATCGGGAGAGCAGTACTTC

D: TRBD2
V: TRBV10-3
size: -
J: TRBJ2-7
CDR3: CAIRPLAGGSYEQYF
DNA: TGTGCCATCAGACCTCTAGCGGGGGGTTCCTACGAGCAGTACTTC

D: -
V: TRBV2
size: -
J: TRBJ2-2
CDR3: CASKSGRGGGELFF
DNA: TGTGCCAGCAAATCTGGTAGGGGAGGCGGGGAGCTGTTTTTT

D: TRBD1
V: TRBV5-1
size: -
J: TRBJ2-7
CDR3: CASSLGGQGAYEQYF
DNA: TGCGCCAGCAGCTTGGGGGGACAGGGGGCTTACGAGCAGTACTTC

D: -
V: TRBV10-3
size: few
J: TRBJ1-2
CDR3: CAISVDLDINWDYGYTF
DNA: TGTGCCATCAGTGTGGATTTAGACATAAATTGGGACTATGGCTACACCTTC

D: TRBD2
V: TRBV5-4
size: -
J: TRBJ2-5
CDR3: CASTISGGETQYF
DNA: TGTGCCAGCACCATTAGCGGGGGAGAGACCCAGTACTTC

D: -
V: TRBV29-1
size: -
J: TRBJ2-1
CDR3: CSVDRVEQFF
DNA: TGCAGCGTTGATCGGGTGGAGCAGTTCTTC

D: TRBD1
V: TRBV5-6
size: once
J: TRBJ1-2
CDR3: CASSLEGQEGNYNYGYTF
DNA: TGTGCCAGCAGCTTGGAGGGACAGGAGGGGAACTATAACTATGGCTACACCTTC

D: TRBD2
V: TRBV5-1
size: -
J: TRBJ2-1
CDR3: CASSLVASGGPLSPYNEQFF
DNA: TGCGCCAGCAGCTTGGTGGCTAGCGGGGGGCCTCTATCTCCTTACAATGAGCAGTTCTTC

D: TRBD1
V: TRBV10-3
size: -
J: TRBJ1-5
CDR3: CAISPGTGNQPQHF
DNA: TGTGCCATCAGCCCTGGGACAGGCAATCAGCCCCAGCATTTT

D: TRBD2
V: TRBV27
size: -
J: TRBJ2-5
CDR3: CASSRTSGGEYQETQYF
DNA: TGTGCCAGCAGTAGGACTAGCGGGGGGGAGTACCAAGAGACCCAGTACTTC

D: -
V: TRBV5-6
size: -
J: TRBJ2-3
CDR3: CASSLASTDTQYF
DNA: TGTGCCAGCAGCTTGGCTAGCACAGATACGCAGTATTTT

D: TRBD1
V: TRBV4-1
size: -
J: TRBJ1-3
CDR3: CASSWTGVSGNTIYF
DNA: TGCGCCAGCAGCTGGACAGGGGTCTCTGGAAACACCATATATTTT

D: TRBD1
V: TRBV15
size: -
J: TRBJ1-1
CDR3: CATSRGQGGTTEAFF
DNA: TGTGCCACCAGCAGAGGACAGGGGGGGACCACTGAAGCTTTCTTT

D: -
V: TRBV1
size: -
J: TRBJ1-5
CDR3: CTSSQYKPGVNQPQHF
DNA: TGCACCAGCAGCCAGTACAAACCGGGGGTTAATCAGCCCCAGCATTTT

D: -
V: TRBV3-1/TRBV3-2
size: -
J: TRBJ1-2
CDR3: CASSHGQSYGYTF
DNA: TGTGCCAGCAGCCACGGACAGTCCTATGGCTACACCTTC

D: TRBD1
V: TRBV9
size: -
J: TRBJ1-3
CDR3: CASSVSPGQGASGNTIYF
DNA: TGTGCCAGCAGCGTAAGTCCGGGACAGGGTGCCTCTGGAAACACCATATATTTT

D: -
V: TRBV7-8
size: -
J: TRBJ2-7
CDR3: CASSLGRAGSYEQYF
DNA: TGTGCCAGCAGCTTAGGAAGAGCCGGGTCCTACGAGCAGTACTTC

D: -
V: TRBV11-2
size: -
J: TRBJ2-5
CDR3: CASSLEFSQETQYF
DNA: TGTGCCAGCAGCTTAGAATTCAGTCAAGAGACCCAGTACTTC

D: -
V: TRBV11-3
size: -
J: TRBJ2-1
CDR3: CASSPRQVSYNEQFF
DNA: TGTGCCAGCAGCCCGAGACAGGTATCCTACAATGAGCAGTTCTTC

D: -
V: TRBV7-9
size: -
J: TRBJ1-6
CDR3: CASSLGTGRGSPLHF
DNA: TGTGCCAGCAGCTTAGGCACGGGGAGGGGATCACCCCTCCACTTT

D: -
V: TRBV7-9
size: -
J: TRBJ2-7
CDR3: CASSFSGGEQYF
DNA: TGTGCCAGCAGCTTTAGTGGGGGGGAGCAGTACTTC

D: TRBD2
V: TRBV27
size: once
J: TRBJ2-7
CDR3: CASGLAAAYEQYF
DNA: TGTGCCAGCGGGCTAGCGGCCGCCTACGAGCAGTACTTC

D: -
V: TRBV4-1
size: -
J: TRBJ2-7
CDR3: CASSQFPGKASYEQYF
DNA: TGCGCCAGCAGCCAGTTTCCGGGAAAGGCATCCTACGAGCAGTACTTC

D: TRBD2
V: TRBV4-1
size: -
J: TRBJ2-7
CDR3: CASSQKDTRTSGDYEQYF
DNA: TGCGCCAGCAGCCAAAAGGACACACGGACTAGCGGGGACTACGAGCAGTACTTC

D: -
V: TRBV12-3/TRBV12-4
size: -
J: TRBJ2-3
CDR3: CASSLVTWDTQYF
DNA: TGTGCCAGCAGTTTAGTTACATGGGATACGCAGTATTTT

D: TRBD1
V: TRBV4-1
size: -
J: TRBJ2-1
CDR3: CASSRDRVSHEQFF
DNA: TGCGCCAGCAGCCGGGACAGGGTTTCCCATGAGCAGTTCTTC

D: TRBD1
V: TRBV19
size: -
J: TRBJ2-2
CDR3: CASSTGQYTGELFF
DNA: TGTGCCAGTAGCACGGGACAGTACACCGGGGAGCTGTTTTTT

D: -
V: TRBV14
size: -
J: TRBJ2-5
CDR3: CASSQGRTTKETQYF
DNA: TGTGCCAGCAGCCAAGGGCGGACTACCAAAGAGACCCAGTACTTC

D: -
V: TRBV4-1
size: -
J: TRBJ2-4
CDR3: CASSPHKGVKDNIQYF
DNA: TGCGCCAGCAGCCCCCATAAAGGGGTTAAGGATAACATTCAGTACTTC

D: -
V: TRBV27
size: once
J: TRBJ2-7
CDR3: CASSPRGGRAYEQYF
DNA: TGTGCCAGCAGTCCGAGGGGGGGAAGGGCGTACGAGCAGTACTTC

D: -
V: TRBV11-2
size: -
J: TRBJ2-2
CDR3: CASSLVSSPGGELFF
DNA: TGTGCCAGCAGCTTAGTGTCTAGCCCAGGCGGGGAGCTGTTTTTT

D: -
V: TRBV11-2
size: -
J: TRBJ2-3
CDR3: CASSPQGFADTQYF
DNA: TGTGCCAGCAGTCCTCAGGGATTCGCAGATACGCAGTATTTT

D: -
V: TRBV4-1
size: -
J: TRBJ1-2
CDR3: CASSQDGGAPYGYTF
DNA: TGCGCCAGCAGCCAAGATGGGGGGGCGCCCTATGGCTACACCTTC

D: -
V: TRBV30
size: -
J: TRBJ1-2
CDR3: CAWNPGVGYGYTF
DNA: TGTGCCTGGAACCCAGGGGTTGGCTATGGCTACACCTTC

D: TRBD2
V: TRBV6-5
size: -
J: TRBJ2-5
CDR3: CASSPLAGGIETQYF
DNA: TGTGCCAGCAGTCCACTAGCGGGGGGGATCGAGACCCAGTACTTC

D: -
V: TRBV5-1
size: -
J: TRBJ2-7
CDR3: CASSLGRAYEQYF
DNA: TGCGCCAGCAGCTTGGGCAGGGCCTACGAGCAGTACTTC

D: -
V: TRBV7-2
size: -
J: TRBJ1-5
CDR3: CASSLGQPGGSQHF
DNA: TGTGCCAGCAGCTTGGGACAACCCGGGGGGTCCCAGCATTTT

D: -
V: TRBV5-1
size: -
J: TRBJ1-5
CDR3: CASSLGQGGGPQHF
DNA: TGCGCCAGCAGCTTGGGCCAGGGAGGTGGGCCCCAGCATTTT

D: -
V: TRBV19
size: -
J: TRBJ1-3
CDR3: CASTSRTAGNTIYF
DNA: TGTGCCAGTACCTCAAGGACAGCTGGAAACACCATATATTTT

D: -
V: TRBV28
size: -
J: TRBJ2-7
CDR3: CASSLVQTYEQYF
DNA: TGTGCCAGCAGTTTGGTGCAGACCTACGAGCAGTACTTC

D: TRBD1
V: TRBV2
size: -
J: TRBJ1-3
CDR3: CASSAGQGVGNTIYF
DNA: TGTGCCAGCAGCGCCGGACAGGGGGTCGGAAACACCATATATTTT

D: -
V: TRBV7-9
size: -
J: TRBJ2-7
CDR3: CASSLDGREGEQYF
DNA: TGTGCCAGCAGCTTAGATGGCAGGGAAGGCGAGCAGTACTTC

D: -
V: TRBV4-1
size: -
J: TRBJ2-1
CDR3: CASSQDTRVTFF
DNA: TGCGCCAGCAGCCAAGATACGAGGGTGACGTTCTTC

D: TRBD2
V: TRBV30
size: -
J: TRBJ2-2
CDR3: CAWRHRTSGGKNTGELFF
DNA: TGTGCCTGGAGACACCGGACTAGCGGGGGGAAGAACACCGGGGAGCTGTTTTTT

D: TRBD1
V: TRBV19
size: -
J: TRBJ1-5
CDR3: CASSRGQGKGDNQPQHF
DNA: TGTGCCAGTAGTCGTGGACAGGGCAAAGGAGACAATCAGCCCCAGCATTTT

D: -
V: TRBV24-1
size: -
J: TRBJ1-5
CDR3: CATSEGGINQPQHF
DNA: TGTGCCACCAGTGAGGGAGGAATCAATCAGCCCCAGCATTTT

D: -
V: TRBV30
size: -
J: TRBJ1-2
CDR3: CAWRLNYGYTF
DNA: TGTGCCTGGAGACTCAACTATGGCTACACCTTC

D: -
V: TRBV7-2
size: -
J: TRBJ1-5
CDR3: CASSLNYNQPQHF
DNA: TGTGCCAGCAGCTTAAACTACAATCAGCCCCAGCATTTT

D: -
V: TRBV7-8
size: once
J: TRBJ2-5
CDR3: CASSLIGAATETQYF
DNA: TGTGCCAGCAGCTTGATTGGGGCAGCCACTGAGACCCAGTACTTC

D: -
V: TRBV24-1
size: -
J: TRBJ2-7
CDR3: CATSDSGREQYF
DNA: TGTGCCACCAGTGATTCAGGGCGAGAGCAGTACTTC

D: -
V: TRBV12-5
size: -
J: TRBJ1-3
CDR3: CASGLSPDSSGNTIYF
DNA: TGTGCTAGTGGTTTGTCTCCGGACAGCTCTGGAAACACCATATATTTT

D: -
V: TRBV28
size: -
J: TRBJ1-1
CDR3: CASSSVGQALTMNTEAFF
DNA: TGTGCCAGCAGTTCAGTTGGGCAGGCCTTAACCATGAACACTGAAGCTTTCTTT